This T cell receptor (beta chain) is from a study of cytomegalovirus exposure and HLA in healthy donors. Study observations and caveats: The records held CMV serostatus as the only immune exposure information.

In the PCR, 60 Vbeta and 13 Jbeta primers were used. Only in-frame clones appear in the TCRdb table, and some are missing; sequencing was by immunoSEQ multiplex PCR. The table lists around 100,000 clones. Details on this clone: The antigen is unknown.

V was pared by 4 bases and J by 3 bases, with 15 bases of the junction left unmatched. There are 17 residues in the CDR3. CDR1 is SGHNT, CDR2 YYREEE, per germline (reference sequence). This receptor was identified in a man aged 50 to 60 in good health and CMV-seronegative. The chain uses TRBV5-4 and TRBJ1-1; 7 positions match TRBD1. Sequenced input: PBMCs. CDR3 amino acids: CASSPVIRQGGDTEAFF. The CDR3 DNA reads TGTGCCAGCAGCCCAGTAATCCGACAGGGTGGGGACACTGAAGCTTTCTTT.